This section outlines one TCR beta chain sequence together with its context. Its antigen remains unknown. Using its own MiXCR run on the 5' RACE reads, TCRdb lists one record per CDR3 protein. The sample records about 74,000 distinct CDR3 sequences, around 6.5% being singletons. This specimen comes from a study of T cells after yellow fever vaccination. In the study overall: SMART-Seq v4 Ultra Low Input handled preparation of low-cell-number fractions. Findings of the study overall: Only a minor proportion of clonotypes was detected across both CD4 and CD8 compartments. Secondary responses were weaker yet peaked faster, day 5 versus 15.

The length of the CDR3 is 15 residues. CDR1 is SEHNR, CDR2 FQNEAQ, per germline (reference sequence). V lost 5 bases and J lost 4, with 17 bases in between. This receptor was identified in a man aged 18 to 35 who received the YFV17D yellow fever vaccine. The V gene is TRBV7-9, the J gene TRBJ1-1; possible D gene TRBD1, 6 bases. This specimen was CD8+ T cells sorted from PBMCs, taken around 5 days after the first yellow fever vaccination. CDR3 in DNA: TGTGCCAGCAGCCCCTCGGCAGGGGCAGGCACTGAAGCTTTCTTT. Translated: CASSPSAGAGTEAFF.